These 30 T cell receptor beta chains share one sample of origin, sequenced in a study of glioma-infiltrating T cells after dendritic cell vaccination. Method: immunoSEQ multiplex PCR; TCRdb's copy keeps in-frame clones and lacks some. The sample contains over 90,000 clones, around 80% of which appear only once. Time point defined: after dendritic cell vaccination, including at tumor progression/relapse. This specimen consisted of blood, obtained after dendritic cell vaccination. Source of these receptors: a human donor with glioblastoma.

The chain combines TRBV5-1 with TRBJ2-7, with D tentatively TRBD2 (6 bases). V gave up 5 bases and J gave up 0 bases, with 15 bases separating them. The CDR3 has 15 residues. The germline gives CDR1 SGHRS, CDR2 YFSETQ. CDR3 DNA: TGCGCCAGCAGGGAGGGAACTATGAGCTCCTACGAGCAGTACTTC. It specifies CASREGTMSSYEQYF.

This chain connects TRBV29-1 to TRBJ2-6; D is possibly TRBD1 (6 bases). Germline lookup yields CDR1 SQVTM and CDR2 ANQGSEA. The V gene lost 7 bases and the J gene lost 2 bases, with 12 bases spanning the gap. CDR3 length equals 14 residues. This CDR3 reads CSAQQGTGANVLTF. As DNA, the CDR3 is TGCAGCGCTCAACAGGGAACTGGGGCCAACGTCCTGACTTTC.

This clone has a handful of counts. This sequence joins TRBV5-1 and TRBJ2-7; 7 bases are shared with TRBD1. Germline loops: CDR1 SGHRS, CDR2 YFSETQ. The ends lost 0 bases at V and 5 bases at J; junction bases unmatched: 11. CDR3 length: 16 amino acids. CDR3 in amino acids: CASSLGNRGKGDEQYF. The CDR3 region has the DNA TGCGCCAGCAGCTTGGGTAACAGGGGAAAAGGTGACGAGCAGTACTTC.

This chain joins TRBV10-3 and TRBJ2-6, with TRBD1 as a possible D gene (5 bases). Between the trimmed V and J ends, which lost 0 bases and 0 bases, there was a span of 12 bases. The CDR3 has 18 amino acids. Germline-derived CDR1 and CDR2 are ENHRY and SYGVKD. The CDR3 is CAISESKQDLSGANVLTF. The CDR3 nucleotides are TGTGCCATCAGTGAGTCGAAACAGGATCTCTCTGGGGCCAACGTCCTGACTTTC.

The rearrangement joins TRBV7-9 to TRBJ2-2; D gene unclear. CDR3 size: 12 residues. V was clipped by 3 bases and J by 3 bases, with 2 bases between them. Germline CDR1 SEHNR, CDR2 FQNEAQ (reference sequence). CDR3 DNA: TGTGCCAGCAGCTTCGACACCGGGGAGCTGTTTTTT. Protein product: CASSFDTGELFF.

The gene calls are TRBV11-3 and TRBJ2-1, with 7 positions matching TRBD2. The junction had 8 bases not matched to a gene; V was cut back by 0 bases and J by 3 bases. Per the germline V gene, CDR1 is SGHNT and CDR2 is YENEEA. The length of the CDR3 is 17 residues. The CDR3 bases are TGTGCCAGCAGCTTAGAAATGGGCGGGAGCCTCTACAATGAGCAGTTCTTC. The encoded protein is CASSLEMGGSLYNEQFF.

The chain employs TRBV9 and TRBJ1-2; D may be TRBD1 (6 bases). V was pared by 3 bases and J by 7 bases, with 7 bases between. Germline CDR1 and CDR2: SGDLS and YYNGEE. This CDR3 comprises 11 residues. The CDR3 is CASSDRVGYTF. The CDR3 DNA sequence: TGTGCCAGCAGCGACAGGGTTGGCTACACCTTC.

The table lists this clone with a few counts. The chain employs TRBV7-9 and TRBJ1-6; 8 positions agree with TRBD1. The V and J ends lost 5 bases and 7 bases, in that order; junction bases with no gene match: 7. CDR3 size: 15 residues. The germline gives CDR1 SEHNR, CDR2 FQNEAQ (reference sequence). The CDR3 loop is CASSPTGAGNSPLHF. CDR3 coding DNA: TGTGCCAGCAGCCCGACAGGGGCGGGCAATTCACCCCTCCACTTT.

The rearrangement links TRBV6-1 to TRBJ2-5; 7 positions match TRBD2. Germline lookup yields CDR1 MNHNS and CDR2 SASEGT. After removal of 4 bases from V and 0 bases from J, the junction contained 8 bases not matched to a gene. The CDR3 extends over 16 amino acids. CDR3 amino acids: CASSVWASGDQETQYF. For the CDR3, the DNA is TGTGCCAGCAGTGTATGGGCTAGCGGAGACCAAGAGACCCAGTACTTC.

As to this clone: At one of its ends the junction is not consistent with the germline gene, which may arise from a read error. The chain uses TRBV6-1 and TRBJ1-4; possibly TRBD1 for D (6 bases). Germline CDR1 and CDR2: MNHNS and SASEGT. The CDR3 covers 15 residues. The CDR3 DNA reads as TGTGCCAGCAGGGAAGGGGGGGCAACTAATGAAAAACTGTTTTTT. It codes for CASREGGATNEKLFF.

This chain connects TRBV4-2 to TRBJ2-3, with D uncertain. The CDR3 is 13 amino acids. Germline V gene lookup returns CDR1 LGHNA and CDR2 YNFKEQ. The V and J ends lost 4 bases and 2 bases respectively, with 7 bases between them. The CDR3 nucleotides read TGTGCCAGCAGCCCTCGCGACACAGATACGCAGTATTTT. Amino acids: CASSPRDTDTQYF.

This clone appeared once. V is TRBV18 and J is TRBJ2-5, with TRBD1 as a possible D gene (6 bases). The germline V and J ends were trimmed by 6 bases and 3 bases, with 8 bases remaining between them. The length of the CDR3 is 12 residues. Looked up from germline, CDR1 is KGHSH and CDR2 is LQKENI. Written as DNA, the CDR3 is TGTGCCAGCTCTCGGACAGAAGAGACCCAGTACTTC. This gives the protein CASSRTEETQYF.

A word on this clone: Other nucleotide sequences from this sample produce the same CDR3. The rearrangement joins TRBV2 to TRBJ1-1, with TRBD1 as a possible D gene (6 bases). Deletions cut 5 bases from V and 10 bases from J, with 20 bases between. CDR3 length equals 14 residues. Germline CDR1 SNHLY, CDR2 FYNNEI. This CDR3 is CASSPERGAVRAFF. CDR3 coding DNA: TGTGCCAGCAGTCCGGAACGGGGGGCAGTAAGAGCTTTCTTT.

The V gene is TRBV28, the J gene TRBJ2-1; a weak D match, TRBD1 (6 bases). The CDR3 is made up of 14 amino acids. Per germline, CDR1 MDHEN and CDR2 SYDVKM. Trimming shortened V by 5 bases and J by 12 bases, and 20 bases separated the two germline ends. CDR3 region: CASSAGPGVGGQFF. The CDR3 nucleotides are TGTGCCAGCAGTGCGGGCCCAGGGGTCGGAGGGCAGTTCTTC.

This chain joins TRBV6-5 and TRBJ1-5; D perhaps matches TRBD1 (5 bases). This CDR3 has 16 residues. Germline V gene data show CDR1 as MNHEY and CDR2 as SVGAGI. V was trimmed by 4 bases and J by 5 bases, leaving 18 bases between them. The CDR3 DNA follows: TGTGCCAGCAGTTCCCTAAAAGGGGTGGCCTATCAGCCCCAGCATTTT. Translating gives CASSSLKGVAYQPQHF.

This clone was recorded only once. The chain is built from TRBV25-1 and TRBJ2-5; TRBD1 matches 8 bases. The CDR3 extends over 15 amino acids. V gave up 1 base and J gave up 4 bases; unmatched junction bases: 5. Germline assignment: CDR1 MGHDK and CDR2 SYGVNS. The CDR3 region has the DNA TGTGCCAGCAGTGAATTTCGGACAGGGCCAGAGACCCAGTACTTC. It translates to CASSEFRTGPETQYF.

The chain employs TRBV6-6 and TRBJ2-3, with TRBD1 identical over 10 bases. V dropped 7 bases and J dropped 1; count of bases not matched to a gene: 5. Germline V CDR1 and CDR2: MNHNY, SVGAGI (reference sequence). The CDR3 is 15 residues long. In DNA, the CDR3 is TGTGCCAGCATCCGGACAGGGGGTGGCACAGATACGCAGTATTTT. This gives the protein CASIRTGGGTDTQYF.

This clone was counted a single time. The chain uses TRBV2 and TRBJ2-1; unclear D gene. Trimming stripped 6 bases from V and 5 bases from J, with 5 bases between. CDR3 length: 11 residues. Germline-derived CDR1 and CDR2 are SNHLY and FYNNEI. The CDR3 nucleotides read TGTGCCAGCAGCGCAGACAATGAGCAGTTCTTC. Protein sequence: CASSADNEQFF.

The chain links TRBV30 to TRBJ1-4; D gene uncertain. Germline CDR1 and CDR2: GTSNPN and SVGIG (reference sequence). CDR3 length: 12 residues. Between the trimmed V and J ends, which lost 2 bases and 8 bases, there was a span of 9 bases. The CDR3 DNA reads as TGTGCCTGGAGTCCTCGAGGGGAAAAACTGTTTTTT. Translated: CAWSPRGEKLFF.

The V and J genes are TRBV28 and TRBJ2-3, with TRBD1 as a possible D gene (6 bases). This CDR3 is built from 18 residues. V dropped 3 bases and J dropped 4 bases, with 23 bases sitting between them. From germline, CDR1 is MDHEN and CDR2 SYDVKM. Here the CDR3 DNA reads TGTGCCAGCAGTTTCCAGCCAATTTTACTGGACAGATCAGATACGCAGTATTTT. Protein product: CASSFQPILLDRSDTQYF.

V gene TRBV4-1 combines with J gene TRBJ1-6; D gene uncertain. Trimming cost V 0 bases and J 10 bases, with 7 bases left between them. CDR1 MGHRA and CDR2 YSYEKL come from the germline V gene. This CDR3 has 13 amino acids. The CDR3 loop reads CASSQEALSPLHF. The CDR3 DNA follows: TGCGCCAGCAGCCAAGAGGCATTATCACCCCTCCACTTT.

The chain recombines TRBV2 with TRBJ1-2; D may be TRBD1 (5 bases). The germline V gene has CDR1 SNHLY and CDR2 FYNNEI. The V end lost 8 bases, the J end lost 6 bases, and 19 bases lay between the germline ends. This CDR3 region has 14 residues. For the CDR3, the DNA is TGTGCCAGCTGGATCGGGGATGGGACTAATGGCTACACCTTC. This sequence encodes CASWIGDGTNGYTF.

This sequence joins TRBV7-3 and TRBJ1-1; D is unresolved. The V and J ends lost 2 bases and 7 bases respectively, with 11 bases between them. Germline V lookup: CDR1 SGHTA, CDR2 FQGTGA. The CDR3 totals 13 residues. The CDR3 sequence: CASSLEFGGEAFF. The CDR3 coding sequence is TGTGCCAGCAGCTTAGAGTTTGGCGGTGAAGCTTTCTTT. Full variable domain (outside the CDR3, taken from reference TRBV7-3 and TRBJ1-1): GAGVSQTPSNKVTEKGKYVELRCDPISGHTALYWYRQSLGQGPEFLIYFQGTGAADDSGLPNDRFFAVRPEGSVSTLKIQRTERGDSAVYLCASSLEFGGEAFFGQGTRLTVV.

This chain uses TRBV18 with TRBJ2-7; 7 bases fit TRBD1. Looked up from germline, CDR1 is KGHSH and CDR2 is LQKENI. The CDR3 consists of 14 residues. The trim removed 6 bases at V and 1 base at J, leaving 6 bases unmatched. The CDR3, as DNA: TGTGCCAGCTCTCCGCACAGGGGTTCCTACGAGCAGTACTTC. Protein sequence: CASSPHRGSYEQYF.

The CDR3 region has the DNA TGTGCCAGCAGTTACGATAGCGGGGCCTCCTACGAGCAGTACTTC. This codes for CASSYDSGASYEQYF. The gene calls are TRBV6-6 and TRBJ2-7; 8 bases map to TRBD2. The CDR3 length is 15 residues. Germline V lookup: CDR1 MNHNY, CDR2 SVGAGI (reference sequence). V shed 2 bases and J 0 bases; nucleotides not matched to a gene: 3.

The chain recombines TRBV7-3 with TRBJ2-1; 9 bases map to TRBD2. Germline CDR1 SGHTA, CDR2 FQGTGA. The ends lost 4 bases at V and 9 bases at J; junction bases unmatched: 13. The CDR3 runs 16 residues. The CDR3 loop reads CASSSRGASGNGEQFF. The CDR3 nucleotides are TGTGCCAGCAGCTCCCGGGGAGCTAGCGGGAATGGTGAGCAGTTCTTC.

V and J are TRBV6-5 and TRBJ2-3, with 9 bases fitting TRBD1. V lost 6 bases, J lost 2 bases, and 6 bases stayed unmatched. Germline values: CDR1 MNHEY, CDR2 SVGAGI. This CDR3 region has 15 residues. The CDR3 DNA reads as TGTGCCAGCAGCGCGGACAGGGGAAACACAGATACGCAGTATTTT. This gives the protein CASSADRGNTDTQYF.

V gene TRBV7-9 combines with J gene TRBJ1-2, with D tentatively TRBD1 (6 bases). The CDR3 runs 17 residues. Trimming removed 5 bases at V and 0 bases at J, with 19 bases between. Looked up from germline, CDR1 is SEHNR and CDR2 is FQNEAQ (reference sequence). This CDR3 reads CASSNVDGTPTNYGYTF. The CDR3 nucleotides read TGTGCCAGCAGCAATGTCGACGGGACACCTACTAACTATGGCTACACCTTC. Together with reference TRBV7-9 and TRBJ1-2, the CDR3 gives the full variable domain: DTGVSQNPRHKITKRGQNVTFRCDPISEHNRLYWYRQTLGQGPEFLTYFQNEAQLEKSRLLSDRFSAERPKGSFSTLEIQRTEQGDSAMYLCASSNVDGTPTNYGYTFGSGTRLTVV.

This rearrangement joins TRBV6-5 to TRBJ2-7, with a tentative D call TRBD1 (6 bases). Germline V CDR1 and CDR2: MNHEY, SVGAGI. The V gene lost 5 bases and the J gene lost 6 bases, with 14 bases spanning the gap. This CDR3 is built from 13 residues. The CDR3 region is CASSPGHLFEQYF. CDR3 sequence (DNA): TGTGCCAGCAGTCCGGGACACCTTTTCGAGCAGTACTTC.

The chain couples TRBV2 to TRBJ2-4; 8 bases fit TRBD1. CDR3 length: 15 residues. Trimming at V came to 6 bases and at J to 4 bases, leaving 8 bases not matched to a gene. Germline V gives CDR1 SNHLY, CDR2 FYNNEI. In nucleotides, the CDR3 is TGTGCCAGCAGAGGATCCCGGGACAGGAAAAACATTCAGTACTTC. Its protein is CASRGSRDRKNIQYF.